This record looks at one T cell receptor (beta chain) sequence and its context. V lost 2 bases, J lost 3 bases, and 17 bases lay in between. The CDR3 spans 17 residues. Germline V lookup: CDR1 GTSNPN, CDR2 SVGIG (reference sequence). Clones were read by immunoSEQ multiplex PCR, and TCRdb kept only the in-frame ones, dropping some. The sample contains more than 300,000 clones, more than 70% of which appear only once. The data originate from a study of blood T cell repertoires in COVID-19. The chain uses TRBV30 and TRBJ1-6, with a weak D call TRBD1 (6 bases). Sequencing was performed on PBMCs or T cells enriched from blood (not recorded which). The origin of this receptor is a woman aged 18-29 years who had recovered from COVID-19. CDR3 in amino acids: CAWSYLAGAYYNSPLHF. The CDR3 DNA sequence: TGTGCCTGGAGTTACCTCGCAGGGGCCTACTATAATTCACCCCTCCACTTT.